A single TCR beta chain is shown here with its context. This receptor's antigen is unknown. Base-call qualities are not available, and no considerably larger clone is one nucleotide away. Whole blood was collected in K2EDTA tubes by collaborating institutions according to the institutions' own protocols. For TCRbeta analysis, collaborator samples were shipped as frozen whole blood, as isolated PBMCs, or as DNA extracted from either sample type. This sample is drawn from a study of blood T cell repertoires in COVID-19 (TCRdb year 2020). As for the study more broadly: Samples from collaborators originated in the United States, Italy and Spain and spanned both the acute and convalescent phases of COVID-19. Sample metadata almost always included a de-identified subject ID, COVID-19 status, age in years and sex. The material from the prospective study consisted of cDNA or gDNA derived from T cells, B-cell-depleted T cells, or PBMCs. The repertoires were released in a freely available public database meant as a resource for research on the immune response to SARS-CoV-2. The samples were drawn from the first 160 participants of the ongoing ImmuneRACE study and from over 950 subjects provided by 6 global collaborators. Subjects who had been exposed to COVID-19, were actively infected with it, or had recovered from it provided the deeply sampled blood TCRbeta repertoires that made up the dataset. HLA class I and class II types, where available, came from metadata supplied by the sample provider rather than from assay-based typing. The paper's findings and limits, for the study overall: The amount of clinical and demographic metadata varied by source and participant and was provided uncurated.

TCRbeta CDR3 regions were amplified from genomic DNA by means of the immunoSEQ Assay, a bias-controlled multiplex PCR. Processing in the source paper ran as follows. Within the assay, amplification of reference gene primers was used to estimate how many nucleated cells each sample contained. To quantify the absolute abundance of each unique TCRbeta CDR3 rearrangement, sequence reads were collapsed and filtered. Productive Simpson clonality was computed per sample as the square root of Simpson's diversity index over productive rearrangements. TCRdb stores this immuneACCESS table with in-frame sequences only. Part of the clones is absent; in the studies checked, under half of the shortfall reflects unresolved V genes, and no reason is known for the rest. V, J and clone size reflect that table, while D and trimming were determined from the DNA. In this sample the table shows fewer than 90,000 clones, about three quarters of which occur a single time. The ten largest clones take up roughly 45% of the sample.

CDR3 length: 14 amino acids, cysteine to phenylalanine. Only the CDR3 DNA is retained, 42 bases long and in frame from the first base. Relative to germline, V is missing 5 bases and J is missing 11 bases, with 11 bases of the junction outside any gene match. Reading the germline V gene gives CDR1 SGHNT and CDR2 YENEEA. Sample: peripheral blood. Recombination connected TRBV11-3 to TRBJ2-4; 8 bases in the junction line up with TRBD1. This clonotype was sampled from a human donor in a cohort sampled during active COVID-19. CDR3 reads: CASSQEGDRGVQYF. The DNA is as follows: TGTGCCAGCAGCCAAGAAGGTGACAGGGGAGTTCAGTACTTC.